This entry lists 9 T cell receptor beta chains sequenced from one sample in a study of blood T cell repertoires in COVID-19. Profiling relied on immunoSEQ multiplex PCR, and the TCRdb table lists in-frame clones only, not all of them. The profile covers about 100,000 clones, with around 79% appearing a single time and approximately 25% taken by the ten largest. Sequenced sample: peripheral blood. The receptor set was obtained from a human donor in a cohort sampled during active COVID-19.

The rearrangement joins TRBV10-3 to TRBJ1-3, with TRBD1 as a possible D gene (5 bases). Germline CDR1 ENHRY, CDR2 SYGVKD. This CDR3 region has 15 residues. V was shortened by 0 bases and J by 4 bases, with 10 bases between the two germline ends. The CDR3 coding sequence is TGTGCCATCAGTGAGTCTGGCAGGGAAGGAAACACCATATATTTT. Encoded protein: CAISESGREGNTIYF.

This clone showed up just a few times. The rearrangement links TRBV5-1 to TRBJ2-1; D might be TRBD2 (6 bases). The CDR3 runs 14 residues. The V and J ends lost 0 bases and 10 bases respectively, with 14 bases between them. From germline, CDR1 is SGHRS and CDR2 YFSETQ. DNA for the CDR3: TGCGCCAGCAGCTTGGCTAGCCCCGCGGGAGAGCAGTTCTTC. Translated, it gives CASSLASPAGEQFF. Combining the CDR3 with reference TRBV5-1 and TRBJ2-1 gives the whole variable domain KAGVTQTPRYLIKTRGQQVTLSCSPISGHRSVSWYQQTPGQGLQFLFEYFSETQRNKGNFPGRFSGRQFSNSRSEMNVSTLELGDSALYLCASSLASPAGEQFFGPGTRLTVL.

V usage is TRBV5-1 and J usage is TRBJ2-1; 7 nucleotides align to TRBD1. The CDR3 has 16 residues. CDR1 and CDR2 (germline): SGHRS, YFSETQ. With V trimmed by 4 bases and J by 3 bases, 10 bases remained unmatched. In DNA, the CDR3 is TGCGCCAGCAGCGGGTACGCGACAGGGAGCTACAATGAGCAGTTCTTC. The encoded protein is CASSGYATGSYNEQFF.

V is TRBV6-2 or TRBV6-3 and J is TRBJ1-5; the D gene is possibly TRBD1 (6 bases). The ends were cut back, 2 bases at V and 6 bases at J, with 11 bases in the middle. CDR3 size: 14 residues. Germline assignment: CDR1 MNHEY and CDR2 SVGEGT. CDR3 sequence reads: CASSYGEGGQPQHF. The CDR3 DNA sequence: TGTGCCAGCAGTTACGGCGAAGGGGGTCAGCCCCAGCATTTT.

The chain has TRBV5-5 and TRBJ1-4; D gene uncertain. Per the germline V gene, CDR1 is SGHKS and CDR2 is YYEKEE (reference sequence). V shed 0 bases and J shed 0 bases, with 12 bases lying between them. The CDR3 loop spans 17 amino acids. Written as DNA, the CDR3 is TGTGCCAGCAGCTTGGCCCCGGCGGAGGCAACTAATGAAAAACTGTTTTTT. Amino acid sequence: CASSLAPAEATNEKLFF.

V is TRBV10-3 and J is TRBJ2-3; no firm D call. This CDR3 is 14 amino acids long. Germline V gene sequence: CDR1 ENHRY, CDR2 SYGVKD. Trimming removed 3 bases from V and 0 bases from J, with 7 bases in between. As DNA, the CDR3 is TGTGCCATCAGTGAAAGTACTAGCACAGATACGCAGTATTTT. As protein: CAISESTSTDTQYF.

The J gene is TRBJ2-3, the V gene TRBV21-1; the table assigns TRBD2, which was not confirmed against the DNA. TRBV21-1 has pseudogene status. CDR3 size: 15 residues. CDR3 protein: CASSKEGGITDTQYF. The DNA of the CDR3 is TGTGCCAGCAGCAAAGAAGGCGGGATCACAGATACGCAGTATTTT.

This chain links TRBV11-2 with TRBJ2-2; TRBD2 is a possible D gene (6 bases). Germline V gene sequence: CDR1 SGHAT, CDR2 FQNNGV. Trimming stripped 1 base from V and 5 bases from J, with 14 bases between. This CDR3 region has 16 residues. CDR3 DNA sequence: TGTGCCAGCAGCTTAGTGGAGGGAATAGGGACCGGGGAGCTGTTTTTT. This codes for CASSLVEGIGTGELFF.

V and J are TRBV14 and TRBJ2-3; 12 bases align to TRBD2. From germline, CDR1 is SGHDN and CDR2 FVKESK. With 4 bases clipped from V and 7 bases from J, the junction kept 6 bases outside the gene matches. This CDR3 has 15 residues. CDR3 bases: TGTGCCAGCAGCCGACTAGCGGGAGAGGGGAATACGCAGTATTTT. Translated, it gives CASSRLAGEGNTQYF.